This entry lists 27 T cell receptor beta chains sequenced from one sample in a study of CD8 T cells in ankylosing spondylitis. TCRdb reanalysed the 5' RACE reads using MiXCR and keeps one entry per CDR3 protein. The data contain 380,000 or so distinct CDR3 sequences, 20% to 25% of them singletons. Source material: blood, either unsorted or a sorted T cell fraction (not recorded which). The receptors were gathered from a male donor with ankylosing spondylitis or in good health (not recorded which).

The CDR3 protein is CASSFGQGRTDTQYF. The CDR3 nucleotides are TGTGCCAGCAGCTTCGGACAGGGTCGCACAGATACGCAGTATTTT. The chain links TRBV7-9 to TRBJ2-3; TRBD1 aligns across 8 bases. The germline V gene has CDR1 SEHNR and CDR2 FQNEAQ (reference sequence). V lost 3 bases to trimming and J lost 1 base; unmatched junction nucleotides: 3. CDR3 size: 15 residues.

This clonotype appeared a few times. The CDR3 region is CSAREWTDSNQPQHF. DNA for the CDR3: TGCAGTGCTAGAGAATGGACCGATAGCAATCAGCCCCAGCATTTT. This rearrangement joins TRBV20-1 to TRBJ1-5; D is unresolved. The V end was cut by 0 bases, the J end by 0 bases, with 9 bases between. The CDR3 extends over 15 amino acids. CDR1 and CDR2 (germline): DFQATT, SNEGSKA (reference sequence).

The chain uses TRBV12-3 or TRBV12-4 and TRBJ2-1; TRBD1 aligns across 9 bases. The CDR3 contains 16 residues. V gave up 6 bases and J gave up 0 bases; unmatched junction bases: 6. In nucleotides, the CDR3 is TGTGCCAGCAGGCCACAGGGGGCAAGCTCCTACAATGAGCAGTTCTTC. Its translation is CASRPQGASSYNEQFF.

This clonotype appeared a few times. The chain couples TRBV28 to TRBJ2-2; the D is unclear. The germline V gene has CDR1 MDHEN and CDR2 SYDVKM. V shed 5 bases and J shed 5 bases, with 6 bases lying between them. CDR3 length equals 12 residues. CDR3 loop: CASSTDTGELFF. DNA of the CDR3: TGTGCCAGCAGTACAGATACCGGGGAGCTGTTTTTT. The whole variable domain, remainder taken from reference TRBV28 and TRBJ2-2, is DVKVTQSSRYLVKRTGEKVFLECVQDMDHENMFWYRQDPGLGLRLIYFSYDVKMKEKGDIPEGYSVSREKKERFSLILESASTNQTSMYLCASSTDTGELFFGEGSRLTVL.

This clonotype was found a few times. The chain recombines TRBV2 with TRBJ2-1; 7 bases are a match to TRBD1. CDR1 and CDR2 from the germline V gene are SNHLY and FYNNEI. The CDR3 runs to 15 residues. With V trimmed by 2 bases and J by 1 base, 2 bases remained unmatched. CDR3 loop: CASSELQGSYNEQFF. The CDR3, as DNA: TGTGCCAGCAGTGAACTACAGGGGTCCTACAATGAGCAGTTCTTC. The full variable domain, completed using reference TRBV2 and TRBJ2-1, is EPEVTQTPSHQVTQMGQEVILRCVPISNHLYFYWYRQILGQKVEFLVSFYNNEISEKSEIFDDQFSVERPDGSNFTLKIRSTKLEDSAMYFCASSELQGSYNEQFFGPGTRLTVL.

This rearrangement joins TRBV27 to TRBJ1-1; D unresolved. V was pared by 3 bases and J by 3 bases, with 8 bases between. Germline-derived CDR1 and CDR2 are MNHEY and SMNVEV (reference sequence). This CDR3 has 13 residues. The CDR3 DNA reads TGTGCCAGCAGTTTCGTTGGGGACACTGAAGCTTTCTTT. It encodes CASSFVGDTEAFF.

This clonotype was observed a handful of times. The chain employs TRBV6-5 and TRBJ2-5; D gene ambiguous. This CDR3 contains 14 residues. CDR1 and CDR2 (germline): MNHEY, SVGAGI. The germline V and J ends were trimmed by 0 bases and 2 bases, with 7 bases remaining between them. The DNA for the CDR3 is TGTGCCAGCAGTTACTCCATAGGACAAGAGACCCAGTACTTC. Translation gives CASSYSIGQETQYF.

V is TRBV10-3 and J is TRBJ2-2; 7 bases are a match to TRBD1. The ends lost 6 bases at V and 0 bases at J; junction bases unmatched: 4. This CDR3 has 15 amino acids. Germline V gene sequence: CDR1 ENHRY, CDR2 SYGVKD. CDR3 residues: CAIRADRTNTGELFF. As DNA, the CDR3 is TGTGCCATCAGGGCGGACAGGACGAACACCGGGGAGCTGTTTTTT.

The rearrangement joins TRBV7-9 to TRBJ2-1, with a weak D call TRBD1 (5 bases). Germline V CDR1 and CDR2: SEHNR, FQNEAQ (reference sequence). V lost 2 bases and J lost 8, with 13 bases in between. The CDR3 consists of 14 residues. Here the CDR3 reads CASSLTNRIDEQFF. CDR3 in DNA: TGTGCCAGCAGCTTAACGAACAGGATCGATGAGCAGTTCTTC.

This clonotype showed up just a few times. The gene calls are TRBV18 and TRBJ2-7, with D tentatively TRBD2 (5 bases). The CDR3 length is 14 residues. CDR1 and CDR2 (germline): KGHSH, LQKENI. Deletions cut 3 bases from V and 5 bases from J, with 14 bases between. DNA for the CDR3: TGTGCCAGCTCACCTGGAGAGGGCTTTAACGAGCAGTACTTC. Its translation is CASSPGEGFNEQYF.

Only a few counts were recorded for this clonotype. The chain combines TRBV7-6 with TRBJ2-7; 9 bases match TRBD1. The CDR3 spans 14 residues. Germline values: CDR1 SGHVS, CDR2 FNYEAQ. The trim removed 4 bases at V and 5 bases at J, leaving 6 bases unmatched. CDR3 sequence reads: CASSSGTGINEQYF. Here the CDR3 DNA reads TGTGCCAGCAGCTCCGGGACAGGGATAAACGAGCAGTACTTC.

The chain is built from TRBV5-5 and TRBJ2-2; 10 nucleotides align to TRBD2. The ends lost 1 base at V and 6 bases at J; junction bases unmatched: 6. This CDR3 spans 16 amino acids. The germline V gene has CDR1 SGHKS and CDR2 YYEKEE (reference sequence). CDR3 residues: CASSLRSGGAAGELFF. The CDR3 bases are TGTGCCAGCAGCTTGAGGAGCGGGGGGGCCGCCGGGGAGCTGTTTTTT.

The chain recombines TRBV6-6 with TRBJ2-7, with 7 bases lining up with TRBD1. Germline V gene lookup returns CDR1 MNHNY and CDR2 SVGAGI (reference sequence). V lost 5 bases to trimming and J lost 2 bases; unmatched junction nucleotides: 3. The CDR3 extends over 13 amino acids. The CDR3 here is CASSRTGPYEQYF. The CDR3, as DNA: TGTGCCAGCAGTCGGACAGGACCCTACGAGCAGTACTTC.

The chain uses TRBV7-6 and TRBJ2-7, with 14 bases that match TRBD2. The CDR3 runs to 16 residues. The germline V gene encodes CDR1 SGHVS and CDR2 FNYEAQ. V was clipped by 2 bases and J by 7 bases; unmatched bases: 7. The CDR3 DNA follows: TGTGCCAGCAGCTTAACTCCGGGACTAGCGGGGGTTGAGCAGTACTTC. Its protein is CASSLTPGLAGVEQYF. Based on the CDR3 plus reference TRBV7-6 and TRBJ2-7, the full variable domain is GAGVSQSPRYKVTKRGQDVALRCDPISGHVSLYWYRQALGQGPEFLTYFNYEAQQDKSGLPNDRFSAERPEGSISTLTIQRTEQRDSAMYRCASSLTPGLAGVEQYFGPGTRLTVT.

V is TRBV20-1 and J is TRBJ2-3; 7 bases line up with TRBD1. After removal of 6 bases from V and 4 bases from J, the junction contained 7 bases not matched to a gene. The length of the CDR3 is 13 residues. Germline CDR1 and CDR2: DFQATT and SNEGSKA (reference sequence). Here the CDR3 DNA reads TGCAGTGCCCCGGGACAGCAGGCAGATACGCAGTATTTT. This encodes CSAPGQQADTQYF.

Written as DNA, the CDR3 is TGCAGTGCTAGTCCCGCCCTATCCCCCTACGAGCAGTACTTC. Translated, it gives CSASPALSPYEQYF. This chain connects TRBV20-1 to TRBJ2-7; D is ambiguous. The CDR3 sequence is 14 residues long. CDR1 is DFQATT and CDR2 is SNEGSKA in the germline V gene (reference sequence). Trimming removed 3 bases at V and 2 bases at J, with 14 bases between.

Points on this clonotype: The junction departs from the called germline gene at one end, perhaps through a read error. The chain links TRBV7-9 to TRBJ2-5, with 12 bases aligning to TRBD1. The CDR3 length is 16 residues. Germline lookup yields CDR1 SEHNR and CDR2 FQNEAQ (reference sequence). The CDR3 is CASSLFGTGGGENQYF. CDR3 in DNA: TGTGCCAGCAGCTTATTCGGGACAGGGGGCGGTGAGAACCAGTACTTC.

CDR3 sequence: CASSLSTGTGAWELFF. The CDR3 coding sequence is TGTGCCAGCAGTTTATCCACCGGGACAGGGGCATGGGAGCTGTTTTTT. The J gene is TRBJ2-2, the V gene TRBV27, with 10 nucleotides matching TRBD1. CDR3 length: 16 amino acids. Germline assignment: CDR1 MNHEY and CDR2 SMNVEV (reference sequence). The V segment lost 0 bases and the J segment 9 bases; nucleotides outside the gene matches: 7.

The table lists this clonotype with a few counts. V usage is TRBV4-1 and J usage is TRBJ2-1; the D gene is possibly TRBD1 (5 bases). The CDR3 loop spans 16 amino acids. V lost 1 base and J lost 7, with 17 bases in between. Germline V lookup: CDR1 MGHRA, CDR2 YSYEKL. The CDR3 reads CASSQVVQAGRNEQFF. The CDR3 DNA reads TGCGCCAGCAGCCAAGTCGTGCAGGCAGGGCGAAATGAGCAGTTCTTC.

V usage is TRBV12-3 or TRBV12-4 and J usage is TRBJ2-3; D unclear. The CDR3 is made up of 15 amino acids. Trimming pared 3 bases from V and 3 bases from J, leaving 13 bases between. The CDR3 sequence: CASSLGYHSTDTQYF. The CDR3, as DNA: TGTGCCAGCAGTTTGGGCTACCATTCAACAGATACGCAGTATTTT.

The chain has TRBV2 and TRBJ2-3; weak D call: TRBD1 (5 bases). The germline gives CDR1 SNHLY, CDR2 FYNNEI. The CDR3 has 13 amino acids. Trimming cost V 7 bases and J 6 bases, with 14 bases left between them. CDR3 protein: CASNPTDTDTQYF. The CDR3 DNA reads TGTGCCAGCAATCCGACGGACACCGATACGCAGTATTTT.

The V gene is TRBV7-8, the J gene TRBJ2-7; TRBD2 aligns across 12 bases. The CDR3 length is 17 residues. CDR1 is SGHVS, CDR2 FQNEAQ, per germline. J gave up 4 bases and V 6 bases, and 13 bases lay outside the gene matches. The DNA of the CDR3 is TGTGCCAGCAGGGCCACTAGCGGGGGGCCCTCGGGTTACGAGCAGTACTTC. Encoded protein: CASRATSGGPSGYEQYF.

The chain uses TRBV15 and TRBJ2-3; 11 positions agree with TRBD2. CDR3 length equals 16 residues. CDR1 is LNHNV, CDR2 YYDKDF, per germline (reference sequence). V was pared by 1 base and J by 2 bases, with 2 bases of the junction left unmatched. CDR3 DNA sequence: TGTGCCACCAGCAGAGCTAGCGGGGGGAACACAGATACGCAGTATTTT. This gives the protein CATSRASGGNTDTQYF.

The chain is built from TRBV29-1 and TRBJ2-7; D call uncertain. Germline-derived CDR1 and CDR2 are SQVTM and ANQGSEA. The ends were cut back, 2 bases at V and 0 bases at J, with 8 bases in the middle. This CDR3 has 13 amino acids. CDR3 in amino acids: CSVESESSYEQYF. The CDR3 bases are TGCAGCGTTGAATCGGAGAGCTCCTACGAGCAGTACTTC.

V gene TRBV6-5 combines with J gene TRBJ2-1; 11 nucleotides match TRBD2. Germline trimming cut 0 bases from V and 4 bases from J; bases unmatched to any gene: 2. This CDR3 has 16 residues. Germline V gene data show CDR1 as MNHEY and CDR2 as SVGAGI. The CDR3 reads CASSYSGTSGYNEQFF. DNA of the CDR3: TGTGCCAGCAGTTACTCGGGGACTAGCGGATACAATGAGCAGTTCTTC.

The V gene is TRBV7-2, the J gene TRBJ1-2; D remains ambiguous. This CDR3 comprises 12 residues. Germline V lookup: CDR1 SGHTA, CDR2 FQGNSA. Trimming shortened V by 4 bases and J by 8 bases, and 11 bases separated the two germline ends. CDR3: CASSSGGWGYTF. As DNA, the CDR3 is TGTGCCAGCAGCTCGGGCGGCTGGGGCTACACCTTC.

The chain carries TRBV20-1 and TRBJ2-7; a weak D match, TRBD1 (5 bases). The CDR3 loop spans 14 amino acids. Germline values: CDR1 DFQATT, CDR2 SNEGSKA (reference sequence). V was cut by 0 bases and J by 2 bases, with 11 bases left in between. The CDR3 here is CSAREQDLAYEQYF. CDR3 in DNA: TGCAGTGCTAGAGAACAGGACCTTGCCTACGAGCAGTACTTC.